This T cell receptor beta chain was found in a study of cytomegalovirus exposure and HLA in healthy donors. Study-level information: One earlier analysis, a look at around 170 million T cells, found 100 million to 130 million unique TCR beta sequences. Ancestry clustering placed 70% to 90% of roughly 410 genotyped donors in the Caucasian-associated cluster.

Study-level points and caveats: For most TCR beta V segments, an earlier analysis put the productive rate at about 87% or about 30% of the time.

Trimming took off 5 bases at V and 3 bases at J, with 16 bases between the two ends. Germline CDR1 reads SEHNR; CDR2 reads FQNEAQ (reference sequence). This CDR3 has 16 amino acids. Notes on this clone: Its antigen is undetermined.

The study ran its PCR with 60 Vbeta and 13 Jbeta primers. Per the original data handling: In a later analysis, of 80 million to 90 million unique beta chains, about 11 million appeared in at least two donors. Profiling relied on immunoSEQ multiplex PCR, and the TCRdb table lists in-frame clones only, not all of them. That table furnishes V, J and clone size, whereas the DNA furnished D and trimming. The sample shows 120,000 to 150,000 clones, 70% of them seen only once. The chain carries TRBV7-9 and TRBJ2-2, with D possibly TRBD1 on 6 matching bases. The receptor comes from a woman aged 25 to 39 in good health and CMV-seronegative. Material for sequencing was PBMCs. The CDR3: CASSAAGVWDTGELFF. The DNA for the CDR3 is TGTGCCAGCAGCGCCGCAGGGGTTTGGGACACCGGGGAGCTGTTTTTT.